Below are 12 T cell receptor beta chains sequenced from a single sample in a study of CD8+ T cells in alopecia areata. Extraction of RNA preceded its reverse transcription into cDNA, which served as the sequencing template. Clones were read by immunoSEQ multiplex PCR, and TCRdb kept only the in-frame ones, dropping some. Of fewer than 250,000 clones in the sample, about two fifths were seen once. The sample's treatment: oral pan-JAK inhibitor, 5-10 mg twice daily. The specimen was CD4+ T cells sorted from blood, collected at approximately week 30, from a patient treated with tofacitinib. The source is a human donor with alopecia areata.

The genes are TRBV6-5 and TRBJ1-6, with 7 bases that match TRBD1. Germline trimming cut 7 bases from V and 0 bases from J; bases unmatched to any gene: 3. The CDR3 is 15 amino acids. Germline V gene sequence: CDR1 MNHEY, CDR2 SVGAGI. CDR3 residues: CASTDRASYNSPLHF. In nucleotides, the CDR3 is TGTGCCAGCACAGACAGGGCCTCCTATAATTCACCCCTCCACTTT.

This chain links TRBV7-9 with TRBJ1-2, with D unresolved. Between the trimmed V and J ends, which lost 1 base and 7 bases, there was a span of 10 bases. The CDR3 is 13 amino acids. Per the germline V gene, CDR1 is SEHNR and CDR2 is FQNEAQ (reference sequence). The CDR3 spells CASSLVVEGGYTF. The CDR3 DNA follows: TGTGCCAGCAGCTTAGTTGTTGAGGGTGGCTACACCTTC.

A single count supports this clone. The chain combines TRBV5-1 with TRBJ2-1; 8 bases align to TRBD2. Unmatched junction bases numbered 7, after V lost 5 bases and J lost 6 bases. The CDR3 covers 14 residues. CDR1 and CDR2 from the germline V gene are SGHRS and YFSETQ. CDR3 DNA sequence: TGCGCCAGCAGGGCGGGAGGTGAGGGCAATGAGCAGTTCTTC. Its translation is CASRAGGEGNEQFF.

This clone was seen a handful of times. The sample holds other DNA sequences that translate to the same CDR3. The chain combines TRBV30 with TRBJ2-7; D remains ambiguous. CDR3 length: 12 amino acids. Per germline, CDR1 GTSNPN and CDR2 SVGIG (reference sequence). Trimming took off 0 bases at V and 6 bases at J, with 9 bases between the two ends. The CDR3 loop reads CAWSVSGLEQYF. The CDR3, as DNA: TGTGCCTGGAGTGTATCGGGCCTCGAGCAGTACTTC.

There are a few counts of this clone. The chain couples TRBV7-3 to TRBJ2-3; no firm D call. V lost 5 bases, J lost 4 bases, and 10 bases lay in between. This CDR3 is built from 13 residues. CDR1 SGHTA and CDR2 FQGTGA come from the germline V gene. CDR3: CASSAAGADTQYF. The CDR3 bases are TGTGCCAGCAGCGCCGCTGGGGCAGATACGCAGTATTTT.

The genes are TRBV2 and TRBJ1-5; D unresolved. V was trimmed by 7 bases and J by 7 bases, leaving 14 bases between them. Germline CDR1 SNHLY, CDR2 FYNNEI. CDR3 length: 13 residues. The CDR3 region has the DNA TGTGCCAGCACCTTAGACGGGGAGCAGCCCCAGCATTTT. It is translated as CASTLDGEQPQHF.

The rearrangement links TRBV30 to TRBJ1-1, with unresolved D. The CDR3 has 15 amino acids. Per the germline V gene, CDR1 is GTSNPN and CDR2 is SVGIG (reference sequence). V was shortened by 4 bases and J by 2 bases, with 17 bases between the two germline ends. CDR3 sequence reads: CAWTRGPRSNTEAFF. For the CDR3, the DNA is TGTGCCTGGACGAGAGGGCCCCGAAGTAACACTGAAGCTTTCTTT.

This clone was observed a few times. The chain employs TRBV5-4 and TRBJ2-5; D unclear. Germline CDR1 and CDR2: SGHNT and YYREEE (reference sequence). The V gene lost 1 base and the J gene lost 2 bases, with 6 bases spanning the gap. The CDR3 length is 13 residues. CDR3 amino acids: CASSLLPQETQYF. In DNA, the CDR3 is TGTGCCAGCAGCTTGTTGCCACAAGAGACCCAGTACTTC.

This sequence joins TRBV30 and TRBJ2-1; the match to TRBD2 covers 14 bases. The CDR3 runs 16 residues. CDR1 is GTSNPN, CDR2 SVGIG, per germline (reference sequence). V lost 0 bases, J lost 9 bases, and 7 bases stayed unmatched. The CDR3 reads CAWSVGGLAGAVEQFF. The CDR3 DNA reads TGTGCCTGGAGTGTAGGGGGACTAGCGGGGGCAGTTGAGCAGTTCTTC.

The genes are TRBV5-6 and TRBJ1-2; no clear D gene. There are 11 residues in the CDR3. The germline CDR1 and CDR2 sequences are SGHDT and YYEEEE. Trimming took 3 bases from V and 2 from J, leaving 2 bases between them. The CDR3 protein is CASSSNYGYTF. The CDR3 bases are TGTGCCAGCAGCTCAAACTATGGCTACACCTTC.

This clone was seen only once. This chain links TRBV5-6 with TRBJ2-6; perhaps D is TRBD1 or TRBD2 (5 bases each). The V end lost 7 bases, the J end lost 4 bases, and 12 bases lay between the germline ends. CDR3 length equals 14 residues. Per germline, CDR1 SGHDT and CDR2 YYEEEE. CDR3 residues: CASGTLGGANVLTF. CDR3 bases: TGTGCCAGCGGGACCTTGGGAGGGGCCAACGTCCTGACTTTC.

This clone is a singleton in its sample. The J gene is TRBJ1-5, the V gene TRBV29-1; a weak D match, TRBD1 (5 bases). This CDR3 has 15 amino acids. Trimming pared 4 bases from V and 0 bases from J, leaving 13 bases between. Germline loops: CDR1 SQVTM, CDR2 ANQGSEA. The chain's CDR3 is CSVGESGYSNQPQHF. CDR3 DNA sequence: TGCAGCGTTGGGGAGTCAGGGTATAGCAATCAGCCCCAGCATTTT.